This TCR beta chain was captured by sequencing in a study of control samples from healthy donors and cancer patients. Sequenced by immunoSEQ multiplex PCR; TCRdb stores in-frame clones only, minus some. The sample yields roughly 100,000 clones, about 83% seen once. Looked up from germline, CDR1 is LGHDT and CDR2 is YNNKEL (reference sequence). V was cut by 6 bases and J by 3 bases, with 15 bases left in between. This CDR3 is built from 15 residues. This TCR came from a woman between 50 and 59 years old in good health. This chain uses TRBV3-1 (or the pseudogene TRBV3-2) with TRBJ1-3; unclear D gene. The sequenced sample was blood. The CDR3 sequence: CASRLTVRGGNTIYF. For the CDR3, the DNA is TGTGCCAGCAGGTTGACCGTCCGGGGTGGAAACACCATATATTTT.